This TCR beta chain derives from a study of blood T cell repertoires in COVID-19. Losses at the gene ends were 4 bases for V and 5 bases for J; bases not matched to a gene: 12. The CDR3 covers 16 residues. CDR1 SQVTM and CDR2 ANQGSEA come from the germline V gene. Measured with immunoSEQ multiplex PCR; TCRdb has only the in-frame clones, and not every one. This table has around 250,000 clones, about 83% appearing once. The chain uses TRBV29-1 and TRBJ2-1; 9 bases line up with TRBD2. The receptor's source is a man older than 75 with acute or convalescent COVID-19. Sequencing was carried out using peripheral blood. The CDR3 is CSVGVSGRVRNNEQFF. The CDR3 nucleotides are TGCAGCGTTGGTGTTAGCGGGAGAGTTCGTAACAATGAGCAGTTCTTC.